Listed here are 15 T cell receptor beta chains from one sample, sequenced in a study of blood T cell repertoires in COVID-19. Sequenced by immunoSEQ multiplex PCR; TCRdb stores in-frame clones only, minus some. Seen here are 300,000 or so clones, about nine tenths observed once, and the top ten hold 2% to 3%. The specimen was PBMCs or T cells enriched from blood (not recorded which). The receptors were sampled from a man aged 60 to 69 who had recovered from COVID-19.

The CDR3 sequence: CASSPFDRDFMYNEQFF. The CDR3 DNA follows: TGTGCCAGCTCACCCTTCGACAGGGATTTTATGTACAATGAGCAGTTCTTC. The chain has TRBV18 and TRBJ2-1; TRBD1 matches at 7 bases. This CDR3 is built from 17 residues. From germline, CDR1 is KGHSH and CDR2 LQKENI. V shed 3 bases and J 4 bases; nucleotides not matched to a gene: 12.

The V gene is TRBV6-2 or TRBV6-3, the J gene TRBJ2-1, with TRBD2 identical over 13 bases. Germline CDR1 MNHEY, CDR2 SVGEGT. After removal of 5 bases from V and 9 bases from J, the junction contained 7 bases not matched to a gene. The CDR3 runs 15 residues. CDR3 nucleotides: TGTGCCAGCAGTACCACTAGCGGGGGGGCCGCTGAGCAGTTCTTC. Translated, it gives CASSTTSGGAAEQFF.

V usage is TRBV5-4 and J usage is TRBJ2-1; D call uncertain. The CDR3 consists of 15 residues. Per the germline V gene, CDR1 is SGHNT and CDR2 is YYREEE (reference sequence). Trimming took off 0 bases at V and 9 bases at J, with 16 bases between the two ends. DNA for the CDR3: TGTGCCAGCAGCTTGGACAGTAAAGTCACCAGTGAGCAGTTCTTC. The encoded protein is CASSLDSKVTSEQFF.

The V call is TRBV9, the J call TRBJ2-7; TRBD1 is a possible D gene (6 bases). The CDR3 is made up of 15 amino acids. Looked up from germline, CDR1 is SGDLS and CDR2 is YYNGEE. Trimming removed 4 bases from V and 0 bases from J, with 14 bases in between. CDR3 residues: CASSQGSLSSYEQYF. CDR3 sequence (DNA): TGTGCCAGCAGCCAGGGGTCCTTAAGCTCCTACGAGCAGTACTTC.

This chain uses TRBV4-2 with TRBJ2-6, with 11 nucleotides matching TRBD2. This CDR3 spans 20 amino acids. Trimming took 0 bases from V and 0 from J; bases not matched to a gene: 7. The germline CDR1 and CDR2 sequences are LGHNA and YNFKEQ. The CDR3 sequence: CASSQDRTSGGSSGANVLTF. CDR3 nucleotides: TGTGCCAGCAGCCAAGATCGTACTAGCGGGGGATCCTCTGGGGCCAACGTCCTGACTTTC.

The chain is built from TRBV9 and TRBJ2-1; 8 nucleotides match TRBD2. V was clipped by 0 bases and J by 5 bases; unmatched bases: 4. Germline V CDR1 and CDR2: SGDLS, YYNGEE. The CDR3 contains 15 residues. CDR3 sequence reads: CASSVGLAGHNEQFF. The DNA for the CDR3 is TGTGCCAGCAGCGTAGGGCTAGCGGGTCACAATGAGCAGTTCTTC.

The rearrangement joins TRBV3-1 (or the pseudogene TRBV3-2) to TRBJ1-3; D gene uncertain. V was trimmed by 3 bases and J by 4 bases, leaving 7 bases between them. Germline V gives CDR1 LGHDT, CDR2 YNNKEL (reference sequence). This CDR3 has 13 amino acids. The CDR3 here is CASSQVQGNTIYF. In DNA, the CDR3 is TGTGCCAGCAGCCAGGTCCAGGGAAACACCATATATTTT.

The chain recombines TRBV6-5 with TRBJ1-1; the D is unclear. The length of the CDR3 is 13 residues. Trimming removed 5 bases at V and 1 base at J, with 8 bases between. Germline V gene sequence: CDR1 MNHEY, CDR2 SVGAGI. CDR3 nucleotide sequence: TGTGCCAGCAGTCGTGAGAGGAACACTGAAGCTTTCTTT. As protein: CASSRERNTEAFF.

The rearrangement uses TRBV30 and TRBJ1-5; tentative D call: TRBD1 (6 bases). The V gene's germline CDR1 is GTSNPN and CDR2 SVGIG (reference sequence). V lost 2 bases and J lost 6, with 8 bases in between. This CDR3 is built from 12 residues. CDR3 region: CAWSTGFQPQHF. The CDR3 coding sequence is TGTGCCTGGAGTACAGGGTTTCAGCCCCAGCATTTT.

This chain connects TRBV15 to TRBJ2-2; 13 nucleotides agree with TRBD2. The CDR3 totals 16 residues. The germline V gene has CDR1 LNHNV and CDR2 YYDKDF (reference sequence). V was clipped by 7 bases and J by 1 base; unmatched bases: 3. The CDR3 DNA reads as TGTGCCACCACCGGGACTAGCGGGATGAACACCGGGGAGCTGTTTTTT. This sequence encodes CATTGTSGMNTGELFF.

V and J are TRBV18 and TRBJ1-1; possibly TRBD1 for D (5 bases). V dropped 2 bases and J dropped 0 bases, with 7 bases sitting between them. Germline CDR1 is KGHSH and CDR2 is LQKENI. The CDR3 runs 14 residues. The CDR3 region is CASSPGRVNTEAFF. CDR3 nucleotides: TGTGCCAGCTCACCAGGCAGGGTGAACACTGAAGCTTTCTTT.

The genes are TRBV11-3 and TRBJ2-3, with 8 bases identical to TRBD1. Per the germline V gene, CDR1 is SGHNT and CDR2 is YENEEA. Germline trimming cut 5 bases from V and 2 bases from J; bases unmatched to any gene: 6. The CDR3 extends over 15 amino acids. The CDR3 coding sequence is TGTGCCAGCAGCCTAGGACAGGGAATCACAGATACGCAGTATTTT. Protein product: CASSLGQGITDTQYF.

The gene calls are TRBV27 and TRBJ1-4; D is perhaps TRBD1 (5 bases). Germline-derived CDR1 and CDR2 are MNHEY and SMNVEV (reference sequence). Trimming shortened V by 2 bases and J by 0 bases, and 7 bases separated the two germline ends. The CDR3 covers 15 residues. The CDR3 DNA follows: TGTGCCAGCAGTTTAACACAGGCAACTAATGAAAAACTGTTTTTT. Translated, it gives CASSLTQATNEKLFF.

The chain employs TRBV5-1 and TRBJ1-2; no clear D gene. Germline CDR1 and CDR2: SGHRS and YFSETQ. The CDR3 is 13 residues long. V dropped 0 bases and J dropped 1 base, with 4 bases sitting between them. CDR3: CASSLGSNYGYTF. The CDR3 DNA sequence: TGCGCCAGCAGCTTGGGGAGTAACTATGGCTACACCTTC. Full variable domain (missing parts from reference TRBV5-1 and TRBJ1-2): KAGVTQTPRYLIKTRGQQVTLSCSPISGHRSVSWYQQTPGQGLQFLFEYFSETQRNKGNFPGRFSGRQFSNSRSEMNVSTLELGDSALYLCASSLGSNYGYTFGSGTRLTVV.

V and J are TRBV12-5 and TRBJ2-3; 10 bases line up with TRBD2. The V segment lost 4 bases and the J segment 3 bases; nucleotides outside the gene matches: 1. The length of the CDR3 is 14 residues. CDR1 is LGHNT and CDR2 is FRNRAP in the germline V gene. CDR3 in amino acids: CASGSGLATDTQYF. CDR3 DNA: TGTGCTAGTGGTTCGGGACTAGCGACAGATACGCAGTATTTT.